The 21 T cell receptor beta chains in this list originate from one sample, sequenced in a study of cytomegalovirus exposure and HLA in healthy donors. The PCR made use of 60 Vbeta and 13 Jbeta primers. Using immunoSEQ multiplex PCR, the repertoire was profiled, and TCRdb retains in-frame clones only, with some absent. The sample has some 150,000 clones, roughly 80% seen once. Material for sequencing was PBMCs. The receptors originated from a man in his forties in good health and CMV-seropositive.

The V and J genes are TRBV18 and TRBJ1-5; TRBD1 agrees at 8 bases. CDR3 size: 14 residues. The J segment lost 4 bases and the V segment lost 4 bases, leaving 3 bases of the junction unmatched. Per the germline V gene, CDR1 is KGHSH and CDR2 is LQKENI. CDR3 protein: CASSLGQVNQPQHF. In DNA form, the CDR3 reads TGTGCCAGCTCACTGGGACAGGTTAATCAGCCCCAGCATTTT.

This chain uses TRBV18 with TRBJ1-1, with TRBD1 as a possible D gene (6 bases). Germline V gene sequence: CDR1 KGHSH, CDR2 LQKENI. V lost 4 bases to trimming and J lost 0 bases, with 15 bases between them. CDR3 length: 16 amino acids. CDR3 bases: TGTGCCAGCTCACGTATCGGGGGGCGCATGAACACTGAAGCTTTCTTT. The encoded protein is CASSRIGGRMNTEAFF. The full variable domain, completed using reference TRBV18 and TRBJ1-1, is NAGVMQNPRHLVRRRGQEARLRCSPMKGHSHVYWYRQLPEEGLKFMVYLQKENIIDESGMPKERFSAEFPKEGPSILRIQQVVRGDSAAYFCASSRIGGRMNTEAFFGQGTRLTVV.

The chain carries TRBV9 and TRBJ2-2; TRBD2 is a possible D gene (5 bases). This CDR3 has 13 residues. Germline V gene data show CDR1 as SGDLS and CDR2 as YYNGEE. Trimming stripped 0 bases from V and 7 bases from J, with 7 bases between. The CDR3 sequence: CASSVEGGGELFF. CDR3 coding DNA: TGTGCCAGCAGCGTAGAAGGAGGCGGGGAGCTGTTTTTT.

V is TRBV12-5 and J is TRBJ1-1; D perhaps matches TRBD1 (6 bases). Germline assignment: CDR1 LGHNT and CDR2 FRNRAP. V lost 2 bases to trimming and J lost 0 bases, with 7 bases between them. The CDR3 contains 14 residues. CDR3 region: CASGLWTVNTEAFF. The CDR3 nucleotides read TGTGCTAGTGGTTTGTGGACAGTGAACACTGAAGCTTTCTTT.

The V and J genes are TRBV7-9 and TRBJ2-1; no clear D. Trimming pared 3 bases from V and 6 bases from J, leaving 15 bases between. Per the germline V gene, CDR1 is SEHNR and CDR2 is FQNEAQ (reference sequence). The CDR3 loop spans 15 amino acids. The CDR3 is CASSLGQQGANEQFF. DNA of the CDR3: TGTGCCAGCAGCTTGGGTCAGCAAGGAGCCAATGAGCAGTTCTTC.

This chain connects TRBV5-3 to TRBJ2-7; 11 nucleotides line up with TRBD2. TRBV5-3 is recorded as an ORF, its role being uncertain. CDR3 length: 19 amino acids. J lost 0 bases, V lost 5 bases, and 16 bases had no gene match. The CDR3 protein is CARSKTGTSGNPCSYEQYF. DNA for the CDR3: TGTGCCAGAAGTAAGACGGGGACTAGCGGTAACCCTTGCTCCTACGAGCAGTACTTC.

This chain joins TRBV5-1 and TRBJ2-7; 7 bases agree with TRBD2. Germline CDR1 and CDR2: SGHRS and YFSETQ. This CDR3 spans 14 amino acids. Germline trimming cut 7 bases from V and 2 bases from J; bases unmatched to any gene: 9. Here the CDR3 reads CASSRGVPTYEQYF. The CDR3 nucleotides read TGCGCCAGCTCCCGGGGGGTCCCCACCTACGAGCAGTACTTC.

This chain uses TRBV4-1 with TRBJ1-1, with D unclear. CDR1 is MGHRA, CDR2 YSYEKL, per germline. Trimming took off 4 bases at V and 7 bases at J, with 16 bases between the two ends. The CDR3 totals 14 residues. The chain's CDR3 is CASSRGLVLYEAFF. DNA for the CDR3: TGCGCCAGCAGCCGCGGCCTGGTCTTATATGAAGCTTTCTTT.

The rearrangement links TRBV4-3 to TRBJ1-2, with a weak D call TRBD1 (5 bases). V was trimmed by 1 base and J by 1 base, leaving 10 bases between them. This CDR3 spans 15 amino acids. Germline V gene lookup returns CDR1 LGHNA and CDR2 YSLEER. CDR3 DNA: TGCGCCAGCAGCCAAGGGCAGGGTGGTAACTATGGCTACACCTTC. It encodes CASSQGQGGNYGYTF.

The CDR3 loop is CASSEAEVNEQYF. Written as DNA, the CDR3 is TGTGCCAGCAGTGAAGCCGAGGTCAACGAGCAGTACTTC. The gene calls are TRBV2 and TRBJ2-7; the D is unclear. Trimming removed 0 bases at V and 5 bases at J, with 8 bases between. The CDR3 runs to 13 residues. The germline gives CDR1 SNHLY, CDR2 FYNNEI.

The chain is built from TRBV7-3 and TRBJ2-1; 7 nucleotides line up with TRBD2. V was clipped by 2 bases and J by 2 bases; unmatched bases: 6. This CDR3 has 16 residues. Germline values: CDR1 SGHTA, CDR2 FQGTGA. The CDR3 DNA is TGTGCCAGCAGCTTATGGGGGGGGACTGCCTACAATGAGCAGTTCTTC. Encoded protein: CASSLWGGTAYNEQFF.

The rearrangement joins TRBV5-4 to TRBJ2-5; TRBD1 agrees at 8 bases. This CDR3 comprises 15 residues. Germline CDR1 and CDR2: SGHNT and YYREEE (reference sequence). V was clipped by 3 bases and J by 4 bases; unmatched bases: 8. The CDR3 sequence is CASSSGQGGPETQYF. CDR3 sequence (DNA): TGTGCCAGCAGCTCCGGACAGGGAGGTCCAGAGACCCAGTACTTC.

This chain uses TRBV19 with TRBJ1-4, with D tentatively TRBD1 (5 bases). The CDR3 length is 13 residues. V lost 1 base and J 8 bases, leaving 8 bases between the germline ends. From germline, CDR1 is LNHDA and CDR2 SQIVND (reference sequence). CDR3 loop: CASSIVWGEKLFF. The CDR3 DNA reads TGTGCCAGTAGTATAGTCTGGGGCGAAAAACTGTTTTTT.

The chain uses TRBV30 and TRBJ1-5, with 7 nucleotides matching TRBD1. Unmatched junction bases numbered 5, after V lost 2 bases and J lost 4 bases. The CDR3 extends over 14 amino acids. The germline CDR1 and CDR2 sequences are GTSNPN and SVGIG (reference sequence). CDR3 region: CAWSSSGGNQPQHF. Written as DNA, the CDR3 is TGTGCCTGGAGTTCTTCAGGGGGGAATCAGCCCCAGCATTTT. The full variable domain, with the rest looked up from reference TRBV30 and TRBJ1-5, is SQTIHQWPATLVQPVGSPLSLECTVEGTSNPNLYWYRQAAGRGLQLLFYSVGIGQISSEVPQNLSASRPQDRQFILSSKKLLLSDSGFYLCAWSSSGGNQPQHFGDGTRLSIL.

V usage is TRBV5-1 and J usage is TRBJ2-3; 7 nucleotides line up with TRBD1. This CDR3 is 16 amino acids long. The V gene end was trimmed by 0 bases and the J gene end by 4 bases; junction bases not matched to a gene: 8. Germline CDR1 is SGHRS and CDR2 is YFSETQ. The CDR3 loop reads CASSLADRVVADTQYF. The CDR3 DNA reads TGCGCCAGCAGCTTGGCCGACAGGGTAGTGGCAGATACGCAGTATTTT.

This chain joins TRBV30 and TRBJ2-5; D is unclear. The end of the DNA is better explained by TRBJ2-7, so the J call may be wrong. The CDR3 covers 14 residues. The germline gives CDR1 GTSNPN, CDR2 SVGIG (reference sequence). In nucleotides, the CDR3 is TGTGCCTGGAGTGTATCAGGTGCTCCCTACGAGCAGTACTTC. Amino acid sequence: CAWSVSGAPYEQYF.

The chain couples TRBV6-5 to TRBJ1-2, with 8 bases lining up with TRBD1. Trimming removed 2 bases from V and 4 bases from J; junction bases left unmatched: 3. The V gene's germline CDR1 is MNHEY and CDR2 SVGAGI. The CDR3 sequence is 14 residues long. The CDR3 is CASSYPGQAYGYTF. CDR3 in DNA: TGTGCCAGCAGTTACCCGGGACAGGCCTATGGCTACACCTTC.

The J gene is TRBJ2-7, the V gene TRBV7-9, with TRBD2 matching over 7 bases. Trimming at V came to 5 bases and at J to 7 bases, leaving 11 bases not matched to a gene. Germline V gene sequence: CDR1 SEHNR, CDR2 FQNEAQ (reference sequence). The CDR3 has 14 amino acids. CDR3 nucleotide sequence: TGTGCCAGCAGCGGGGGAGGGCATCTGGATGAGCAGTACTTC. Translated: CASSGGGHLDEQYF.

The CDR3 here is CASTPRGGENTGELFF. As DNA, the CDR3 is TGTGCCAGTACCCCGAGGGGAGGGGAGAACACCGGGGAGCTGTTTTTT. The J gene is TRBJ2-2, the V gene TRBV19; 7 nucleotides align to TRBD2. Germline CDR1 is LNHDA and CDR2 is SQIVND (reference sequence). CDR3 length: 16 amino acids. V shed 7 bases and J 1 base; nucleotides not matched to a gene: 9.

The chain employs TRBV5-1 and TRBJ2-1; 9 bases fit TRBD2. Germline CDR1 is SGHRS and CDR2 is YFSETQ. V trimming: 0 bases; J trimming: 8 bases; junction bases outside the gene matches: 6. This CDR3 spans 15 amino acids. This CDR3 is CASSLGASGNYEQFF. Written as DNA, the CDR3 is TGCGCCAGCAGCTTGGGCGCTAGCGGGAACTATGAGCAGTTCTTC.

V usage is TRBV7-9 and J usage is TRBJ1-4; D gene uncertain. The CDR3 sequence is 14 residues long. V was trimmed by 2 bases and J by 2 bases, leaving 6 bases between them. The germline V gene has CDR1 SEHNR and CDR2 FQNEAQ (reference sequence). The CDR3 nucleotides are TGTGCCAGCAGCTTAATGCAGACTAATGAAAAACTGTTTTTT. As protein: CASSLMQTNEKLFF. Full variable domain (missing parts from reference TRBV7-9 and TRBJ1-4): DTGVSQNPRHKITKRGQNVTFRCDPISEHNRLYWYRQTLGQGPEFLTYFQNEAQLEKSRLLSDRFSAERPKGSFSTLEIQRTEQGDSAMYLCASSLMQTNEKLFFGSGTQLSVL.